This record looks at one T cell receptor (beta chain) sequence and its context. Its antigen is not known. MiXCR was run by TCRdb on the reads, yielding one entry per CDR3 protein. The table includes approximately 500,000 distinct CDR3 sequences, around 10% detected once. There are 15 residues in the CDR3. CDR1 and CDR2 from the germline V gene are MNHEY and SVGAGI. Trimming took off 0 bases at V and 3 bases at J, with 11 bases between the two ends. The record originates from a study of T cell repertoires in cytomegalovirus infection. About the research overall: Public TCR beta signatures were indicative of both CMV infection and a matching HLA type.

Study-level points and caveats: Public TCR beta family frequency separated CMV-and-HLA carriers, including in an independent cohort. Ex vivo, HLA-C-restricted CMV-specific TCR beta clonotypes prevailed over the rest of the response.

What was sequenced was PBMCs. This TCR was recovered from a human donor in good health (CMV status not recorded). Some clones in this sample may be carry-over from other donors' samples. The chain carries TRBV6-5 and TRBJ1-1; D ambiguous. The CDR3, as DNA: TGTGCCAGCAGTTACTCCTCCCCTGGGCACACTGAAGCTTTCTTT. The encoded protein is CASSYSSPGHTEAFF.